The next 18 T cell receptor beta chains were all read from a single sample in a study of blood T cell repertoires in COVID-19. Clones were sequenced by immunoSEQ multiplex PCR, and TCRdb holds only the in-frame ones, with some missing. The data hold about 380,000 clones, with about 90% observed a single time. Sequencing was performed on PBMCs or T cells enriched from blood (not recorded which). These receptors all stem from a young woman who had recovered from COVID-19.

The chain carries TRBV29-1 and TRBJ2-1; 10 bases map to TRBD2. V lost 7 bases, J lost 7 bases, and 4 bases stayed unmatched. Germline loops: CDR1 SQVTM, CDR2 ANQGSEA. The CDR3 runs to 12 residues. The CDR3 DNA sequence: TGCAGCGCCCGGACTAGCGGTAATGAGCAGTTCTTC. It encodes CSARTSGNEQFF.

This clone appeared a few times. This chain uses TRBV19 with TRBJ1-1; the D is unclear. The CDR3 is 14 amino acids. V was shortened by 5 bases and J by 1 base, with 11 bases between the two germline ends. Germline V gene data show CDR1 as LNHDA and CDR2 as SQIVND (reference sequence). CDR3 residues: CASSPTAANTEAFF. Here the CDR3 DNA reads TGTGCCAGTAGTCCGACGGCGGCGAACACTGAAGCTTTCTTT.

The gene calls are TRBV21-1 and TRBJ2-1; TRBD2, as called in the table, went unchecked against the DNA. TRBV21-1 is shown as a pseudogene. The CDR3 runs 13 residues. The CDR3 DNA reads TGTGCCAGCAGCAAAGTCGGGCGGGAGAGTGTGTTCTTC. Encoded protein: CASSKVGRESVFF.

The genes are TRBV13 and TRBJ2-1, with 12 bases matching TRBD2. This CDR3 is 16 amino acids long. Losses at the gene ends were 4 bases for V and 5 bases for J; bases not matched to a gene: 6. Per germline, CDR1 PRHDT and CDR2 FYEKMQ (reference sequence). The CDR3 nucleotides read TGTGCCAGCAGCTCACTTCGGACTAGCGGGAACAATGAGCAGTTCTTC. Translated, it gives CASSSLRTSGNNEQFF.

The chain recombines TRBV5-6 with TRBJ2-5; 8 bases fit TRBD1. The CDR3 runs 17 residues. The V segment lost 1 base and the J segment 5 bases; nucleotides outside the gene matches: 13. Germline V gene lookup returns CDR1 SGHDT and CDR2 YYEEEE. The CDR3 DNA reads as TGTGCCAGCAGCTTGTACCGTCCAGGGGGCGCGGGGGAGACCCAGTACTTC. Translating it yields CASSLYRPGGAGETQYF.

The chain joins TRBV18 to TRBJ1-2; a weak D match, TRBD1 (6 bases). Trimming stripped 4 bases from V and 3 bases from J, with 9 bases between. CDR1 KGHSH and CDR2 LQKENI come from the germline V gene. The CDR3 extends over 13 amino acids. CDR3 sequence: CASSLRQDYGYTF. CDR3 in DNA: TGTGCCAGCTCACTCCGACAGGACTATGGCTACACCTTC.

Only a few counts were recorded for this clone. V usage is TRBV19 and J usage is TRBJ1-4; 7 positions agree with TRBD1. V gave up 5 bases and J gave up 3 bases; unmatched junction bases: 6. This CDR3 spans 15 amino acids. Germline-derived CDR1 and CDR2 are LNHDA and SQIVND (reference sequence). This chain's CDR3 is CASSPPGQSNEKLFF. In DNA, the CDR3 is TGTGCCAGTAGTCCACCGGGACAGTCTAATGAAAAACTGTTTTTT.

V gene TRBV14 combines with J gene TRBJ2-7; D gene uncertain. The V gene's germline CDR1 is SGHDN and CDR2 FVKESK. V was trimmed by 0 bases and J by 1 base, leaving 7 bases between them. This CDR3 comprises 14 residues. The CDR3 spells CASSQDVRSYEQYF. CDR3 nucleotide sequence: TGTGCCAGCAGCCAAGATGTCAGATCCTACGAGCAGTACTTC. The full variable domain, completed using reference TRBV14 and TRBJ2-7, is EAGVTQFPSHSVIEKGQTVTLRCDPISGHDNLYWYRRVMGKEIKFLLHFVKESKQDESGMPNNRFLAERTGGTYSTLKVQPAELEDSGVYFCASSQDVRSYEQYFGPGTRLTVT.

The chain employs TRBV15 and TRBJ2-5; 8 bases align to TRBD2. The CDR3 runs 15 residues. Germline assignment: CDR1 LNHNV and CDR2 YYDKDF (reference sequence). The junction had 8 bases not matched to a gene; V was cut back by 6 bases and J by 2 bases. The CDR3 bases are TGTGCCACCAGGCGTCTAGCGGGCGATCAAGAGACCCAGTACTTC. Encoded protein: CATRRLAGDQETQYF.

The gene calls are TRBV19 and TRBJ2-1; the D gene is possibly TRBD2 (5 bases). V lost 1 base to trimming and J lost 0 bases, with 13 bases between them. The V gene's germline CDR1 is LNHDA and CDR2 SQIVND (reference sequence). CDR3 length: 17 amino acids. This chain's CDR3 is CASSIGVARRSYNEQFF. The CDR3 DNA sequence: TGTGCCAGTAGTATAGGGGTAGCGAGGCGCTCCTACAATGAGCAGTTCTTC.

The chain carries TRBV28 and TRBJ2-4; TRBD1 agrees at 7 bases. Germline V CDR1 and CDR2: MDHEN, SYDVKM. This CDR3 region has 14 residues. Unmatched junction bases numbered 11, after V lost 7 bases and J lost 8 bases. CDR3 region: CASTTSGQFDIQYF. The CDR3 nucleotides read TGTGCCAGCACCACATCGGGACAGTTCGACATTCAGTACTTC.

The gene calls are TRBV14 and TRBJ2-1, with D perhaps TRBD2 (5 bases). V lost 0 bases, J lost 12 bases, and 24 bases lay in between. The CDR3 runs 17 residues. Germline V gene data show CDR1 as SGHDN and CDR2 as FVKESK. This CDR3 is CASSQDGKADPLVGQFF. CDR3 nucleotide sequence: TGTGCCAGCAGCCAAGATGGTAAAGCGGATCCGTTGGTGGGGCAGTTCTTC.

The chain employs TRBV6-6 and TRBJ1-5; D is undetermined. There are 12 residues in the CDR3. V lost 2 bases to trimming and J lost 7 bases, with 6 bases between them. Per the germline V gene, CDR1 is MNHNY and CDR2 is SVGAGI (reference sequence). As DNA, the CDR3 is TGTGCCAGCAGTTACCTTAAACAGCCCCAGCATTTT. Its protein product is CASSYLKQPQHF.

The table lists this clone with a few counts. The V call is TRBV19, the J call TRBJ2-7; the match to TRBD1 covers 8 bases. V lost 3 bases and J lost 7; bases outside the gene matches: 17. Per germline, CDR1 LNHDA and CDR2 SQIVND (reference sequence). The CDR3 totals 17 residues. The CDR3 sequence is CASSIVGTGGGRSEQYF. The CDR3 bases are TGTGCCAGTAGTATCGTCGGGACAGGCGGAGGTCGTAGTGAGCAGTACTTC.

V usage is TRBV18 and J usage is TRBJ1-2; D is perhaps TRBD1 (6 bases). The germline V gene has CDR1 KGHSH and CDR2 LQKENI. Trimming removed 3 bases at V and 6 bases at J, with 14 bases between. The length of the CDR3 is 14 residues. CDR3 bases: TGTGCCAGCTCACCTACAGGGAGTTTCAATGGCTACACCTTC. It translates to CASSPTGSFNGYTF.

The chain couples TRBV27 to TRBJ1-1; 8 bases are a match to TRBD1. The CDR3 is 15 amino acids. Germline CDR1 reads MNHEY; CDR2 reads SMNVEV (reference sequence). Germline trimming cut 7 bases from V and 4 bases from J; bases unmatched to any gene: 11. The CDR3 here is CASTPFQGAPTEAFF. The CDR3 DNA is TGTGCCAGCACCCCATTCCAGGGGGCGCCCACTGAAGCTTTCTTT.

The chain combines TRBV4-1 with TRBJ1-2; 9 nucleotides agree with TRBD1. Trimming cost V 3 bases and J 5 bases; bases outside gene matches: 7. CDR1 and CDR2 from the germline V gene are MGHRA and YSYEKL. The CDR3 length is 15 residues. The CDR3 reads CASSQLPGQGYGYTF. CDR3 in DNA: TGCGCCAGCAGCCAGCTACCGGGACAGGGTTATGGCTACACCTTC.

This chain uses TRBV24-1 with TRBJ2-7, with no clear D. CDR1 is KGHDR and CDR2 is SFDVKD in the germline V gene. The CDR3 contains 15 residues. The V end lost 3 bases, the J end lost 2 bases, and 13 bases lay between the germline ends. CDR3 loop: CATSDPHNGAYEQYF. The CDR3, as DNA: TGTGCCACCAGTGATCCCCACAACGGAGCCTACGAGCAGTACTTC.